The rows below give T cell receptor beta chains drawn from one sample of a study of technical replicates of blood from four donors. TCRdb's copy holds only in-frame clones and misses some; the assay was immunoSEQ multiplex PCR. The table has more than 75,000 clones, 90% to 96% seen once. Sequencing used T cells isolated from PBMCs. These receptors came from a human donor in good health. Both conserved end residues are part of each CDR3. D genes are given only for firm matches. Not all rows give a size; the values are once, few, many and, for expanded clones, a class.

clone_size | d_call | j_call | cdr3_length | v_call | cdr3_aa | cdr3_nt
NA | NA | TRBJ1-6 | 13 | TRBV6-5 | CASSYGLRSPLHF | TGTGCCAGCAGTTACGGGCTCAGGTCACCCCTCCACTTT
NA | TRBD2 | TRBJ2-1 | 16 | TRBV5-1 | CASSLGAGESYNEQFF | TGCGCCAGCAGCTTGGGAGCGGGAGAATCCTACAATGAGCAGTTCTTC
NA | NA | TRBJ2-3 | 14 | TRBV6-5 | CASSYYEGADTQYF | TGTGCCAGCAGTTACTATGAGGGCGCAGATACGCAGTATTTT
NA | NA | TRBJ1-4 | 13 | TRBV27 | CASSLMGQEKLFF | TGTGCCAGCAGTTTAATGGGCCAGGAAAAACTGTTTTTT
NA | TRBD2 | TRBJ2-3 | 15 | TRBV6-4 | CASSEASGRADTQYF | TGTGCCAGCAGTGAAGCTAGCGGGAGGGCCGATACGCAGTATTTT
NA | TRBD2 | TRBJ2-1 | 16 | TRBV7-9 | CASSPYSGSSYNEQFF | TGTGCCAGCAGTCCGTATAGCGGGAGCTCCTACAATGAGCAGTTCTTC
NA | TRBD2 | TRBJ2-1 | 16 | TRBV7-2 | CASSLVGLAGESEQFF | TGTGCCAGCAGCTTAGTGGGACTAGCGGGAGAGTCTGAGCAGTTCTTC
NA | TRBD1 | TRBJ1-3 | 13 | TRBV18 | CASSQDRGNTIYF | TGTGCCAGCTCACAGGACAGGGGAAACACCATATATTTT
NA | NA | TRBJ1-2 | 12 | TRBV29-1 | CSVVEGFGGYTF | TGCAGCGTTGTAGAGGGCTTCGGCGGCTACACCTTC
once | NA | TRBJ2-2 | 13 | TRBV7-3 | CASSLVAGGELFF | TGTGCCAGCAGCTTAGTAGCCGGCGGGGAGCTGTTTTTT
NA | NA | TRBJ1-5 | 14 | TRBV6-1 | CASSEGQPVQPQHF | TGTGCCAGCAGTGAAGGACAGCCGGTTCAGCCCCAGCATTTT
NA | TRBD1 | TRBJ1-4 | 13 | TRBV29-1 | CSVRTGEGEKLFF | TGCAGCGTCCGGACAGGGGAAGGTGAAAAACTGTTTTTT
NA | NA | TRBJ2-3 | 16 | TRBV9 | CASSVGGEANTDTQYF | TGTGCCAGCAGCGTAGGAGGGGAGGCCAACACAGATACGCAGTATTTT
once | NA | TRBJ1-1 | 14 | TRBV2 | CASSEGRGNTEAFF | TGTGCCAGCAGTGAAGGTCGGGGGAACACTGAAGCTTTCTTT
once | NA | TRBJ2-7 | 11 | TRBV30 | CAWTNSYEQYF | TGTGCCTGGACTAACTCCTACGAGCAGTACTTC
NA | TRBD2 | TRBJ2-3 | 14 | TRBV9 | CASAGVPSTDTQYF | TGTGCCAGCGCGGGAGTCCCAAGCACAGATACGCAGTATTTT
NA | NA | TRBJ1-1 | 15 | TRBV7-9 | CASSRGSLRNTEAFF | TGTGCCAGCAGCAGAGGGAGTCTGCGGAACACTGAAGCTTTCTTT
NA | NA | TRBJ2-7 | 14 | TRBV19 | CASTEEARFYEQYF | TGTGCCAGTACGGAGGAGGCACGATTCTACGAGCAGTACTTC
NA | NA | TRBJ2-7 | 14 | TRBV7-9 | CASSITGTSYEQYF | TGTGCCAGCAGCATCACAGGGACCTCCTACGAGCAGTACTTC
NA | NA | TRBJ2-7 | 13 | TRBV6-1 | CASRGGNTYEQYF | TGTGCCAGCAGAGGGGGTAACACCTACGAGCAGTACTTC
NA | NA | TRBJ1-4 | 15 | TRBV9 | CASSPTGGANEKLFF | TGTGCCAGCAGCCCCACGGGGGGGGCTAATGAAAAACTGTTTTTT
NA | NA | TRBJ2-7 | 12 | TRBV28 | CASTQGYYEQYF | TGTGCCAGCACGCAGGGCTACTACGAGCAGTACTTC
once | NA | TRBJ2-6 | 17 | TRBV28 | CASSLQGLLSGANVLTF | TGTGCCAGCAGTTTGCAGGGTTTACTCTCTGGGGCCAACGTCCTGACTTTC
NA | TRBD2 | TRBJ2-4 | 17 | TRBV4-2 | CASSQVFGAGELNIQYF | TGTGCCAGCAGCCAAGTCTTCGGGGCGGGAGAATTGAACATTCAGTACTTC
NA | TRBD1 | TRBJ1-1 | 13 | TRBV4-1 | CASSQKDRGEAFF | TGCGCCAGCAGCCAAAAAGACAGGGGTGAAGCTTTCTTT
NA | NA | TRBJ2-7 | 14 | TRBV7-8 | CASSPLRTSYEQYF | TGTGCCAGCAGCCCCCTTAGAACCTCCTACGAGCAGTACTTC
NA | NA | TRBJ2-7 | 12 | TRBV13 | CASSNLRDTQYF | TGTGCCAGCAGCAACCTAAGGGACACCCAGTACTTC
NA | TRBD2 | TRBJ2-3 | 16 | TRBV11-3 | CASSYRLAGGTDTQYF | TGTGCCAGCAGCTACCGACTAGCGGGAGGCACAGATACGCAGTATTTT